This T cell receptor beta chain was obtained from a study of shared clonotypes between healthy human individuals (dated by TCRdb to 2018 to 2021). Background for the entire study: The cohort comprised a couple of women and a few men aged 18 to 49 years. For each donor, CD4 naive and CD4 memory were each run on three plates, CD8 naive on two plates, and CD8 memory on one plate. To estimate repertoire size and how much clonotypes are shared between individuals, the study performed deep sequencing of blood TCR repertoires from about five healthy adults. Different laboratories and diverse techniques were used to prepare libraries and sequence TCR repertoires, to increase sequencing depth and limit assay-specific biases. Per donor, leukapheresis produced somewhere between about 0.94 and 8.9 billion PBMCs.

The paper's findings and limits, for the study overall: Approximately 5% of naive CD4, around 3.5% of naive CD8, 2% to 2.5% of memory CD4, and around 0.42% of memory CD8 clonotypes were shared across a handful of donors. Only blood was sampled, and tissue TCR repertoires likely differ from those in blood. Naive subsets generally had larger estimated clonotype richness than memory subsets did. Higher generation probabilities were observed for clonotypes shared by all four sorted-subset donors than for non-shared clonotypes. Even with the large sequencing depth, rarefaction of the sorted-subset datasets indicated that sequencing was incomplete. Pairwise subsampling led to the expectation that sequencing depth would affect the degree of clonotype sharing among donors. The genetic and exposure-history diversity represented was limited by the small number of donors.

TCR CDR3 regions were amplified from genomic DNA by multiplex PCR using the deep immunoSEQ assay. Extracted genomic DNA from each cell subset was spread evenly across all wells of several immunoSEQ 96-well plates, with each plate serving as a replicate. Each replicate PCR for sorted subsets received about 180 ng genomic DNA, equal to roughly 30,000 T cell genomes. The purified libraries were quantified using a Qubit 3.0 fluorometer, sized with a Bioanalyzer 2100, and then quantified again using the KAPA Library Quantification kit. Every immunoSEQ 96-well plate was sequenced on a separate single-read 150-cycle Illumina NextSeq 550 flow cell. In the original analysis: Because only junctional sequences without quality scores were contained in the immunoSEQ output, filtering matching that applied to full-length reads could not be performed. To assign V/J genes and CDR3, sequences were annotated against IMGT germline references using PyIR, a Python wrapper for IgBLAST v1.9. Any read was removed if the V/J assignment was weak (E-value above 1e-6), the CDR3 was missing, or the read contained stop codons, out-of-frame junctions, or ambiguous translated residues. V3J clonotypes were defined as sequences sharing an identical inferred V gene, J gene, and CDR3 amino acid sequence. Percentage overlap between repertoires was computed as shared unique clonotypes divided by the size of the smaller repertoire. RTK rarefaction, the Chao1 estimator, and Recon v2.1 estimates of unobserved clonotypes were used to assess repertoire richness. Generation probabilities for all TCRbeta clonotypes obtained by the gDNA method from a handful of donors were computed using OLGA. As stored in TCRdb, this immuneACCESS dataset retains in-frame rearrangements with V and J assigned. A fraction of the clones does not appear; measured against another copy, unresolved V genes explain less than half of the discrepancy, and the remainder lacks a known reason. V and J calls and clone size are as listed in that table; D and trimming were resolved from the DNA. This sample comprises 1,500,000 or so clones, approximately 98.5% of them detected only once. The ten largest make up roughly 0.36% of the sample.

Healthy HIV-negative adults with no recently reported acute infections or vaccinations were included as donors. All donors were Caucasian adults living in Nashville, Tennessee, USA. CD4+ T cells were enriched through magnetic negative selection, after which naive cells were positively selected on CD45RA and the remaining negative fraction served as the memory subset. Blood was collected by leukapheresis, and PBMCs were isolated by Ficoll-Histopaque density gradient centrifugation and then cryopreserved in liquid nitrogen vapor phase. Analytical flow cytometry was used to check the purity and quantity of each magnetically sorted T cell population. From each sorted fraction, genomic DNA was isolated and quantified by UV absorbance on a Nanodrop 2000c. Concerning this clone itself: Its recognized antigen is unknown. Per-nucleotide qualities are absent, and no much larger clonotype sits a single base away.

Per the germline V gene, ENHRY is the CDR1 and SYGVKD is the CDR2. From its cysteine to its phenylalanine, the CDR3 spans 14 amino acids. The read is trimmed to its CDR3 DNA, 42 bases read in frame from base 1. Germline trimming: 3 bases from V, 5 bases from J; junction bases outside gene matches: 6. The sequence was obtained from a man younger than 45 in good health. The V and J segments used are TRBV10-3 and TRBJ1-2; 7 junctional bases match TRBD1. Sequencing was done on a sample of naive CD4+ T cells sorted from blood. The intended sense of this specimen's cell subset or site label: CD45RA+ positively selected. The DNA sequence is given as TGTGCCATCAGTGATCGTCAGGGGGGATATGGCTACACCTTC. This translates into CAISDRQGGYGYTF.